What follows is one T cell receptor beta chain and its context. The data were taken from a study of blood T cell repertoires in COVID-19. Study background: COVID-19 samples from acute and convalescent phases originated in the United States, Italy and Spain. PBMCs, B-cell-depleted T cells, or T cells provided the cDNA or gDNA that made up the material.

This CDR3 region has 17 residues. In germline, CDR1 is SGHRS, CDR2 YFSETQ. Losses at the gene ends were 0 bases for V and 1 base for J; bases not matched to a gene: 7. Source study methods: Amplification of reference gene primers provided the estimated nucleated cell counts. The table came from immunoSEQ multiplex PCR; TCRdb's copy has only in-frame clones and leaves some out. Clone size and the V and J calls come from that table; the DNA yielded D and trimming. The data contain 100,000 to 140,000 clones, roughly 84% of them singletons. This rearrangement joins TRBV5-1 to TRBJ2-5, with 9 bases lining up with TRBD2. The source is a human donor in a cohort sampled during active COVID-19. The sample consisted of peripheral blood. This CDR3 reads CASSLALSGGSQETQYF. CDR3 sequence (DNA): TGCGCCAGCAGCTTGGCCCTTAGCGGGGGATCCCAAGAGACCCAGTACTTC.